This entry lists 17 T cell receptor beta chains sequenced from one sample in a study of OX40 agonist ivuxolimab in advanced cancers. The data were produced by immunoSEQ multiplex PCR, yet TCRdb's version contains in-frame clones alone and is incomplete. The sample records about 75,000 clones, around 90% being singletons. The material was CD4+ or CD8+ T cells sorted from blood, obtained in a trial of the OX40 agonist ivuxolimab. These receptors all come from an adult with an advanced solid tumor such as melanoma, head and neck, liver or kidney cancer.

V is TRBV5-1 and J is TRBJ2-7; D is ambiguous. Trimming left V 1 base short and J 5 bases short, with 16 bases between. Germline V gives CDR1 SGHRS, CDR2 YFSETQ. CDR3 size: 15 residues. CDR3 bases: TGCGCCAGCAGCTTGAGGGCGGAAGTTCCCCACGAGCAGTACTTC. It is translated as CASSLRAEVPHEQYF.

CDR3 sequence: CASSPSGRSYEQYF. The DNA for the CDR3 is TGTGCCAGCTCTCCAAGCGGGAGGTCCTACGAGCAGTACTTC. The chain carries TRBV18 and TRBJ2-7, with TRBD2 identical over 9 bases. Per germline, CDR1 KGHSH and CDR2 LQKENI. V dropped 6 bases and J dropped 1; count of bases not matched to a gene: 4. This CDR3 has 14 residues.

J is TRBJ1-1 and V is TRBV10-1, with a possible D match to TRBD1 (5 bases). V gave up 7 bases and J gave up 1 base, with 10 bases separating them. The CDR3 is made up of 13 amino acids. Germline assignment: CDR1 WNHNN and CDR2 SYGVQD (reference sequence). In DNA form, the CDR3 reads TGCGCCAGCACGGCAGGGTCGAACACTGAAGCTTTCTTT. This encodes CASTAGSNTEAFF.

The chain carries TRBV28 and TRBJ1-2; 10 bases agree with TRBD1. Germline V lookup: CDR1 MDHEN, CDR2 SYDVKM. The V and J ends lost 5 bases and 6 bases, in that order; junction bases with no gene match: 12. The CDR3 consists of 16 residues. The CDR3 region is CASSSPGQGKSDGYTF. In nucleotides, the CDR3 is TGTGCCAGCAGTAGTCCGGGACAGGGGAAATCCGATGGCTACACCTTC.

The V and J genes are TRBV6-1 and TRBJ1-2; D not certain. V was trimmed by 10 bases and J by 4 bases, leaving 16 bases between them. The V gene's germline CDR1 is MNHNS and CDR2 SASEGT. This CDR3 has 13 residues. The DNA for the CDR3 is TGTGCCACCAGAGGACCGGCGGTCTATGGCTACACCTTC. Translation gives CATRGPAVYGYTF.

The count of this clone is one. The CDR3 here is CASSSGPGPSYEQYF. In DNA, the CDR3 is TGTGCCAGCAGCTCTGGCCCGGGACCTTCCTACGAGCAGTACTTC. This chain joins TRBV5-6 and TRBJ2-7; the D gene could be TRBD1 or TRBD2 (5 bases each). The germline gives CDR1 SGHDT, CDR2 YYEEEE. This CDR3 contains 15 residues. V gave up 3 bases and J gave up 1 base, with 14 bases separating them.

V gene TRBV5-5 combines with J gene TRBJ1-1; D may be TRBD1 (6 bases). CDR3 size: 15 residues. The V end was cut by 4 bases, the J end by 3 bases, with 16 bases between. CDR1 SGHKS and CDR2 YYEKEE come from the germline V gene (reference sequence). The CDR3 loop reads CASSAGTLIYTEAFF. Written as DNA, the CDR3 is TGTGCCAGCAGCGCCGGGACACTAATATACACTGAAGCTTTCTTT. The full variable domain, rest sourced from reference TRBV5-5 and TRBJ1-1, is DAGVTQSPTHLIKTRGQQVTLRCSPISGHKSVSWYQQVLGQGPQFIFQYYEKEERGRGNFPDRFSARQFPNYSSELNVNALLLGDSALYLCASSAGTLIYTEAFFGQGTRLTVV.

This clone was seen just once. V and J are TRBV11-2 and TRBJ1-1, with D possibly being TRBD1 (5 bases). The CDR3 is 14 amino acids. Trimming stripped 3 bases from V and 7 bases from J, with 15 bases between. Per germline, CDR1 SGHAT and CDR2 FQNNGV. CDR3 sequence: CASSFGRWGDEAFF. The CDR3 nucleotides read TGTGCCAGCAGCTTTGGGCGCTGGGGGGATGAAGCTTTCTTT.

This chain joins TRBV19 and TRBJ1-1, with unresolved D. Germline V gene sequence: CDR1 LNHDA, CDR2 SQIVND (reference sequence). The CDR3 consists of 14 residues. V was cut by 1 base and J by 0 bases, with 6 bases left in between. CDR3 sequence reads: CASSIAVMNTEAFF. The CDR3 bases are TGTGCCAGTAGTATAGCAGTGATGAACACTGAAGCTTTCTTT.

The chain joins TRBV6-5 to TRBJ1-6, with D tentatively TRBD1 (5 bases). V was pared by 2 bases and J by 3 bases, with 11 bases between. The CDR3 extends over 16 amino acids. CDR1 is MNHEY and CDR2 is SVGAGI in the germline V gene. The DNA for the CDR3 is TGTGCCAGCAGTTACGGGGGGGATAACTATAATTCACCCCTCCACTTT. Protein: CASSYGGDNYNSPLHF.

V gene TRBV27 combines with J gene TRBJ2-6; D is unclear. In germline, CDR1 is MNHEY, CDR2 SMNVEV (reference sequence). The CDR3 is made up of 14 amino acids. The V gene lost 5 bases and the J gene lost 0 bases, with 5 bases spanning the gap. Here the CDR3 reads CASSPSSGANVLTF. DNA of the CDR3: TGTGCCAGCAGTCCGAGCTCTGGGGCCAACGTCCTGACTTTC.

This chain uses TRBV25-1 with TRBJ2-1; 16 bases fit TRBD2. After removal of 1 base from V and 9 bases from J, the junction contained 6 bases not matched to a gene. The CDR3 consists of 17 residues. Per the germline V gene, CDR1 is MGHDK and CDR2 is SYGVNS. CDR3 coding DNA: TGTGCCAGCAGTGAATCGCGTGGGACTAGCGGGAGGGGTGAGCAGTTCTTC. Translated, it gives CASSESRGTSGRGEQFF. The whole variable domain, filled in from reference TRBV25-1 and TRBJ2-1, reads EADIYQTPRYLVIGTGKKITLECSQTMGHDKMYWYQQDPGMELHLIHYSYGVNSTEKGDLSSESTVSRIRTEHFPLTLESARPSHTSQYLCASSESRGTSGRGEQFFGPGTRLTVL.

A note on this clone: At one of its ends the junction is not consistent with the germline gene, which may arise from a read error. V is TRBV19 and J is TRBJ2-4, with D perhaps assigned TRBD1 or TRBD2 (6 bases each). The CDR3 is made up of 12 amino acids. Germline V gene data show CDR1 as LNHDA and CDR2 as SQIVND (reference sequence). The DNA of the CDR3 is TGTGCCAGTAGTTATGCCGGGGGCCCGCACCACTTC. Its translation is CASSYAGGPHHF.

This chain joins TRBV5-4 and TRBJ2-7; tentatively, D is TRBD1 (5 bases). Per the germline V gene, CDR1 is SGHNT and CDR2 is YYREEE (reference sequence). This CDR3 comprises 15 residues. Between the trimmed V and J ends, which lost 2 bases and 0 bases, there was a span of 12 bases. CDR3 bases: TGTGCCAGCAGCTTCGTACAGGCGAACTCCTACGAGCAGTACTTC. This translates into CASSFVQANSYEQYF. Combining the CDR3 with reference TRBV5-4 and TRBJ2-7 gives the whole variable domain ETGVTQSPTHLIKTRGQQVTLRCSSQSGHNTVSWYQQALGQGPQFIFQYYREEENGRGNFPPRFSGLQFPNYSSELNVNALELDDSALYLCASSFVQANSYEQYFGPGTRLTVT.

The rearrangement links TRBV10-3 to TRBJ2-2; 9 nucleotides line up with TRBD1. V was pared by 6 bases and J by 0 bases, with 8 bases of the junction left unmatched. Germline CDR1 reads ENHRY; CDR2 reads SYGVKD. The CDR3 runs to 17 residues. CDR3 DNA sequence: TGTGCCATCAGGAGTGGGACAGGGCCCACGAACACCGGGGAGCTGTTTTTT. It translates to CAIRSGTGPTNTGELFF.

The J gene is TRBJ2-7, the V gene TRBV7-2; D is ambiguous. The CDR3 is 11 amino acids. Trimming shortened V by 2 bases and J by 3 bases, and 2 bases separated the two germline ends. Germline loops: CDR1 SGHTA, CDR2 FQGNSA. CDR3 bases: TGTGCCAGCAGCTTACTCTACGAGCAGTACTTC. It specifies CASSLLYEQYF.

Remarks on this clone: This sample also contains other DNA sequences that code for the same CDR3. J is TRBJ2-7 and V is TRBV5-1; D tentatively fits TRBD1 or TRBD2 (6 bases each). The germline V gene encodes CDR1 SGHRS and CDR2 YFSETQ. The CDR3 is 13 residues long. V lost 0 bases and J 5 bases, leaving 9 bases between the germline ends. CDR3: CASSLAGADEQYF. CDR3 sequence (DNA): TGCGCCAGCAGCTTGGCGGGGGCAGACGAGCAGTACTTC. The full variable domain, in which reference TRBV5-1 and TRBJ2-7 provide the parts outside the CDR3, is KAGVTQTPRYLIKTRGQQVTLSCSPISGHRSVSWYQQTPGQGLQFLFEYFSETQRNKGNFPGRFSGRQFSNSRSEMNVSTLELGDSALYLCASSLAGADEQYFGPGTRLTVT.